These 23 T cell receptor beta chains were sequenced from one sample in a study of blood T cell repertoires in COVID-19. TCRdb's table, derived via immunoSEQ multiplex PCR, lists solely in-frame clones and lacks some. Of roughly 300,000 clones in the sample, around 87% were seen once. Sequencing was performed on PBMCs or T cells enriched from blood (not recorded which). The source is a woman in her 30s who had recovered from COVID-19.

The CDR3, as DNA: TGTGCCAGCAGCGCGCCTCAGGGGTCGGACGAGCAGTACTTC. Its translation is CASSAPQGSDEQYF. V is TRBV6-2 or TRBV6-3 and J is TRBJ2-7, with D maybe TRBD1 (6 bases). Trimming shortened V by 6 bases and J by 5 bases, and 17 bases separated the two germline ends. CDR3 size: 14 residues. Germline CDR1 reads MNHEY; CDR2 reads SVGEGT.

The chain links TRBV9 to TRBJ2-3; TRBD2 aligns across 10 bases. The CDR3 contains 16 residues. In germline, CDR1 is SGDLS, CDR2 YYNGEE. V was clipped by 2 bases and J by 0 bases; unmatched bases: 3. CDR3 coding DNA: TGTGCCAGCAGCGTTAGCGGGGGGAAGAGCACAGATACGCAGTATTTT. Its translation: CASSVSGGKSTDTQYF. The full variable domain, in which reference TRBV9 and TRBJ2-3 provide the parts outside the CDR3, is DSGVTQTPKHLITATGQRVTLRCSPRSGDLSVYWYQQSLDQGLQFLIQYYNGEERAKGNILERFSAQQFPDLHSELNLSSLELGDSALYFCASSVSGGKSTDTQYFGPGTRLTVL.

This clone was counted a few times. The chain has TRBV5-1 and TRBJ2-2, with 8 bases lining up with TRBD1. V was pared by 1 base and J by 4 bases, with 6 bases of the junction left unmatched. In germline, CDR1 is SGHRS, CDR2 YFSETQ. This CDR3 comprises 16 residues. CDR3 coding DNA: TGCGCCAGCAGCTTGTCCCAGGGGGCGATCACCGGGGAGCTGTTTTTT. This encodes CASSLSQGAITGELFF.

Turning to this clone: The sample has other DNA sequences that encode this CDR3 too. The genes are TRBV7-3 and TRBJ1-1; possible D gene TRBD1, 5 bases. Per germline, CDR1 SGHTA and CDR2 FQGTGA. Trimming removed 5 bases from V and 1 base from J, with 11 bases in between. The CDR3 sequence is 14 residues long. The CDR3 nucleotides read TGTGCCAGCAGCCCAGGCGGACAGAACACTGAAGCTTTCTTT. It is translated as CASSPGGQNTEAFF.

CDR3 in amino acids: CASSDYRGTNEKLFF. Here the CDR3 DNA reads TGTGCCAGTAGTGACTACAGGGGAACTAATGAAAAACTGTTTTTT. The chain is built from TRBV19 and TRBJ1-4; 7 bases are shared with TRBD1. There are 15 residues in the CDR3. Germline V gives CDR1 LNHDA, CDR2 SQIVND (reference sequence). Trimming cost V 5 bases and J 1 base; bases outside gene matches: 4.

The CDR3 DNA is TGTGCCAGCAGAGGGCTGGCGGGGGGGCCAACCCAGTACTTC. It specifies CASRGLAGGPTQYF. The genes are TRBV11-2 and TRBJ2-5, with TRBD2 matching over 9 bases. The CDR3 runs 14 residues. Trimming removed 6 bases from V and 8 bases from J; junction bases left unmatched: 10. Germline loops: CDR1 SGHAT, CDR2 FQNNGV.

This clone showed up just once. The genes are TRBV6-2 or TRBV6-3 and TRBJ2-5, with D possibly TRBD1 on 5 matching bases. This CDR3 region has 15 residues. Trimming removed 6 bases at V and 4 bases at J, with 18 bases between. CDR1 MNHEY and CDR2 SVGEGT come from the germline V gene. The CDR3 sequence: CASSDGHFQGETQYF. DNA of the CDR3: TGTGCCAGCAGCGACGGTCACTTCCAGGGAGAGACCCAGTACTTC.

The chain is built from TRBV5-6 and TRBJ2-5; 7 bases match TRBD2. Germline V gene data show CDR1 as SGHDT and CDR2 as YYEEEE. The CDR3 spans 15 residues. V shed 4 bases and J 5 bases; nucleotides not matched to a gene: 11. The CDR3 coding sequence is TGTGCCAGCAGCCGGGGGGTTATTGGATTCGAGACCCAGTACTTC. Its protein is CASSRGVIGFETQYF.

The CDR3 nucleotides are TGTGCCAGCAGCCGAGGGGGTCTAGCGGGGGCCATCACAGATACGCAGTATTTT. Translation gives CASSRGGLAGAITDTQYF. The chain uses TRBV5-4 and TRBJ2-3; 10 bases line up with TRBD2. CDR1 is SGHNT, CDR2 YYREEE, per germline (reference sequence). V lost 4 bases to trimming and J lost 2 bases; unmatched junction nucleotides: 13. The CDR3 sequence is 18 residues long. The entire variable domain, with the rest obtained from reference TRBV5-4 and TRBJ2-3, is as follows: ETGVTQSPTHLIKTRGQQVTLRCSSQSGHNTVSWYQQALGQGPQFIFQYYREEENGRGNFPPRFSGLQFPNYSSELNVNALELDDSALYLCASSRGGLAGAITDTQYFGPGTRLTVL.

This chain connects TRBV7-9 to TRBJ2-5, with a possible D match to TRBD1 (6 bases). Germline CDR1 reads SEHNR; CDR2 reads FQNEAQ (reference sequence). V lost 0 bases and J lost 1, with 9 bases in between. There are 15 residues in the CDR3. The CDR3 reads CASSLARDTQETQYF. As DNA, the CDR3 is TGTGCCAGCAGCTTAGCCCGGGACACCCAAGAGACCCAGTACTTC.

V gene TRBV5-1 combines with J gene TRBJ1-1; perhaps TRBD1 as D (5 bases). V lost 1 base, J lost 3 bases, and 7 bases lay in between. The CDR3 loop spans 13 amino acids. CDR1 SGHRS and CDR2 YFSETQ come from the germline V gene. The chain's CDR3 is CASSLIRDTEAFF. In DNA form, the CDR3 reads TGCGCCAGCAGCTTGATCAGGGACACTGAAGCTTTCTTT.

This chain uses TRBV5-1 with TRBJ1-6; 9 positions agree with TRBD1. The germline CDR1 and CDR2 sequences are SGHRS and YFSETQ. CDR3 length: 15 residues. The junction had 8 bases not matched to a gene; V was cut back by 4 bases and J by 9 bases. The CDR3 bases are TGCGCCAGCAGCGCGTGGGGACAGGGAGGTTCACCCCTCCACTTT. This encodes CASSAWGQGGSPLHF.

This chain joins TRBV6-2 or TRBV6-3 and TRBJ1-5; D is uncertain. The CDR3 totals 12 residues. Germline CDR1 MNHEY, CDR2 SVGEGT. With 4 bases removed from V and 5 bases from J, the gap between germline ends came to 6 bases. Here the CDR3 reads CASSFSYQPQHF. The CDR3, as DNA: TGTGCCAGCAGTTTCAGTTATCAGCCCCAGCATTTT.

This chain joins TRBV5-1 and TRBJ2-1, with D hard to call. CDR3 length equals 12 residues. In germline, CDR1 is SGHRS, CDR2 YFSETQ. Trimming pared 3 bases from V and 11 bases from J, leaving 12 bases between. In nucleotides, the CDR3 is TGCGCCAGCAGCTCCCGACAATTAAAGCAGTTCTTC. Protein sequence: CASSSRQLKQFF.

V is TRBV5-1 and J is TRBJ1-1; 7 bases are a match to TRBD1. The CDR3 is 15 residues long. CDR1 is SGHRS and CDR2 is YFSETQ in the germline V gene. V gave up 0 bases and J gave up 1 base; unmatched junction bases: 3. CDR3 protein: CASSLAAGGNTEAFF. In DNA, the CDR3 is TGCGCCAGCAGCTTGGCAGCAGGGGGGAACACTGAAGCTTTCTTT.

The chain employs TRBV5-8 and TRBJ1-5; D might be TRBD1 (5 bases). Germline CDR1 reads SGHTS; CDR2 reads YDEGEE. Deletions cut 4 bases from V and 9 bases from J, with 17 bases between. The CDR3 sequence is 14 residues long. The CDR3 region is CASSPPGRAGPQHF. The CDR3 coding sequence is TGTGCCAGCAGCCCCCCTGGCAGGGCAGGGCCCCAGCATTTT.

V is TRBV7-9 and J is TRBJ1-4; 8 bases align to TRBD1. V shed 6 bases, J shed 0 bases, and the junction held 12 bases outside the gene matches. The CDR3 covers 18 residues. Germline V CDR1 and CDR2: SEHNR, FQNEAQ (reference sequence). The CDR3 DNA reads as TGTGCCAGCAGTCGCGCCCTGGACAGGGACGCAACTAATGAAAAACTGTTTTTT. Its protein product is CASSRALDRDATNEKLFF.

The chain is built from TRBV18 and TRBJ2-1, with D tentatively TRBD2 (7 bases). This CDR3 has 17 residues. V was trimmed by 4 bases and J by 0 bases, leaving 16 bases between them. CDR1 and CDR2 (germline): KGHSH, LQKENI. CDR3 nucleotide sequence: TGTGCCAGCTCACTAGGGGGGGCTACCATCTCCTACAATGAGCAGTTCTTC. As protein: CASSLGGATISYNEQFF.

The genes are TRBV6-5 and TRBJ2-3, with 8 bases aligning to TRBD1. With 7 bases clipped from V and 2 bases from J, the junction kept 8 bases outside the gene matches. Germline CDR1 MNHEY, CDR2 SVGAGI. CDR3 size: 15 residues. The CDR3 region is CASTPGTGPTDTQYF. The CDR3 DNA is TGTGCCAGCACTCCCGGGACAGGCCCCACAGATACGCAGTATTTT.

J is TRBJ1-1 and V is TRBV18; 8 positions match TRBD1. CDR1 is KGHSH and CDR2 is LQKENI in the germline V gene. J lost 2 bases, V lost 4 bases, and 3 bases had no gene match. CDR3 length: 14 amino acids. DNA of the CDR3: TGTGCCAGCTCACAAGACAGGGGAAACACTGAAGCTTTCTTT. It codes for CASSQDRGNTEAFF.

J is TRBJ1-5 and V is TRBV10-1; TRBD1 aligns across 8 bases. The CDR3 runs to 18 residues. V dropped 4 bases and J dropped 0; count of bases not matched to a gene: 11. CDR1 WNHNN and CDR2 SYGVQD come from the germline V gene (reference sequence). The CDR3, as DNA: TGCGCCAGCAGTGGGGCAGGGGGCCTAATTTATAGCAATCAGCCCCAGCATTTT. Its translation is CASSGAGGLIYSNQPQHF.

The rearrangement joins TRBV11-3 to TRBJ1-1; the D is unclear. The V end was cut by 6 bases, the J end by 4 bases, with 12 bases between. This CDR3 contains 13 residues. Germline assignment: CDR1 SGHNT and CDR2 YENEEA. The CDR3 sequence is CASSLILGTEAFF. The DNA for the CDR3 is TGTGCCAGCAGTCTCATCCTAGGCACTGAAGCTTTCTTT.

V and J are TRBV6-4 and TRBJ2-1; D unresolved. V lost 7 bases to trimming and J lost 4 bases, with 11 bases between them. There are 13 residues in the CDR3. The germline CDR1 and CDR2 sequences are MRHNA and SNTAGT. This CDR3 is CASILRSYNEQFF. CDR3 DNA: TGTGCCAGCATTCTGCGGTCTTACAATGAGCAGTTCTTC.